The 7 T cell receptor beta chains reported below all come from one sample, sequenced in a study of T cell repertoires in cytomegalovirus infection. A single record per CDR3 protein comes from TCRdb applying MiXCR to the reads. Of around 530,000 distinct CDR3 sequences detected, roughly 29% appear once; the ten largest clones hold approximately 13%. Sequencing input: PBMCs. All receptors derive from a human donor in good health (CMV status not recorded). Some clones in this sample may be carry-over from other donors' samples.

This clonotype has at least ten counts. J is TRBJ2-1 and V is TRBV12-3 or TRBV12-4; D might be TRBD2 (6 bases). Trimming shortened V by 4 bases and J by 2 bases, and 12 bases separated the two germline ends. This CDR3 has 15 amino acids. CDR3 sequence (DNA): TGTGCCAGCAGTTCTCGGGAGAAGCCCTACAATGAGCAGTTCTTC. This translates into CASSSREKPYNEQFF.

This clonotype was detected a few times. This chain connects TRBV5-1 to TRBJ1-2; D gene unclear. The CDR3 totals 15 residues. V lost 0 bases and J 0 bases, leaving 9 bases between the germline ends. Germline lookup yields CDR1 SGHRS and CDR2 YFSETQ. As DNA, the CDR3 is TGCGCCAGCAGCTTGGACGGGTCCCCTAACTATGGCTACACCTTC. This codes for CASSLDGSPNYGYTF.

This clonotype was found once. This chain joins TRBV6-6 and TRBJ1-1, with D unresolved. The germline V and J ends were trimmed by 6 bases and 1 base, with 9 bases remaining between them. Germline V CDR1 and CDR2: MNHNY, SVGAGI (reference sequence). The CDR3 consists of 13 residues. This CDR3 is CASRVKGNTEAFF. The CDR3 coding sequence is TGTGCCAGCAGAGTCAAGGGGAACACTGAAGCTTTCTTT.

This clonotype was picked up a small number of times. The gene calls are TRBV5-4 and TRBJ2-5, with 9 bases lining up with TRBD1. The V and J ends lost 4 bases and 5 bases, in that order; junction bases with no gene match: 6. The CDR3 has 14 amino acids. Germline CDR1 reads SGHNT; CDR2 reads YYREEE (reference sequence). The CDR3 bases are TGTGCCAGCAGCGTACAGGGGGCGGAGGAGACCCAGTACTTC. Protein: CASSVQGAEETQYF.

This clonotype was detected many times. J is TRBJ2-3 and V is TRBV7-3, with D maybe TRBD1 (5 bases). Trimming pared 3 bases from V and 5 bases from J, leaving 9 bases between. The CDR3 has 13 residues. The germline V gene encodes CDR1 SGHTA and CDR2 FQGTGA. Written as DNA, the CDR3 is TGTGCCAGCAGCTTCATGGGGCGAGATACGCAGTATTTT. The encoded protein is CASSFMGRDTQYF.

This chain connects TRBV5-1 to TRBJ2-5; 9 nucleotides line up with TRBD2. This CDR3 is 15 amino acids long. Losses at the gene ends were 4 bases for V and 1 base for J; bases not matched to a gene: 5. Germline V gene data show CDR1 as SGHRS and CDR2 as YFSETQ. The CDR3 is CASSRLAVFQETQYF. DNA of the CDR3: TGCGCCAGCAGCCGACTAGCGGTGTTCCAAGAGACCCAGTACTTC.

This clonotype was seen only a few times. The CDR3 region is CATSEAGGSGANVLTF. DNA for the CDR3: TGTGCCACCAGTGAAGCAGGGGGCTCTGGGGCCAACGTCCTGACTTTC. This chain connects TRBV24-1 to TRBJ2-6; the match to TRBD1 covers 7 bases. The CDR3 loop spans 16 amino acids. Germline trimming cut 4 bases from V and 0 bases from J; bases unmatched to any gene: 2. Germline V gene sequence: CDR1 KGHDR, CDR2 SFDVKD.